This T cell receptor (beta chain) originates from a study of T cell responses to AZD1222 COVID-19 vaccine. The study's findings and limits: Donors were chiefly white British, with a greater number of females, and clonal diversity was perhaps underestimated. Recipients of two AZD1222 doses showed rising Spike-specific TCR breadth and depth.

V lost 7 bases and J lost 3; bases outside the gene matches: 9. Germline CDR1 is SGHAT and CDR2 is FQNNGV. This CDR3 has 15 amino acids. Sequencing used immunoSEQ multiplex PCR; TCRdb keeps in-frame clones, though not all of them. The sample includes more than 75,000 clones, roughly 80% of them seen just once. There are a few counts of this clone. Antigen unknown. This material consisted of peripheral blood, taken 28 days after the second AZD1222 dose. This clonotype originated in an adult who received the AZD1222 COVID-19 vaccine. The chain combines TRBV11-2 with TRBJ1-2, with 9 nucleotides matching TRBD1. This chain's CDR3 is CASKYRDRDYYGYTF. In DNA form, the CDR3 reads TGTGCCAGCAAATATCGGGACAGGGATTACTATGGCTACACCTTC. Drawing the rest from reference TRBV11-2 and TRBJ1-2, the complete variable domain is EAGVAQSPRYKIIEKRQSVAFWCNPISGHATLYWYQQILGQGPKLLIQFQNNGVVDDSQLPKDRFSAERLKGVDSTLKIQPAKLEDSAVYLCASKYRDRDYYGYTFGSGTRLTVV.